The rows below give T cell receptor beta chains drawn from one sample of a study of T-cell reconstitution after alpha-beta-depleted transplantation in children. TCRdb reprocessed the PCR reads with MiXCR, giving one entry per CDR3 protein. The sample yields a few hundred thousand distinct CDR3 sequences, approximately 9.9% seen once. Here the sequenced sample was PBMCs from the stem cell graft donor, taken from the stem cell graft. These receptors were collected from a human donor who donated a stem cell graft to a child with SCID. The conserved cysteine and the conserved F or W are not part of the CDR3 here.

J | V | CDR3
TRBJ2-1 | TRBV15 | ATSRDSGNEQF
TRBJ2-5 | TRBV12-3/TRBV12-4 | ASSLEGNSKETQY
TRBJ2-5 | TRBV4-2 | ASSQEPHTGAETQY
TRBJ2-1 | TRBV5-1 | ASSLGLAGSYNEQF
TRBJ2-7 | TRBV12-3/TRBV12-4 | ASRIEEQY
TRBJ2-3 | TRBV27 | ASSLSGASTDTQY
TRBJ1-1 | TRBV5-1 | ASSFAGIVNTEAF
TRBJ1-2 | TRBV29-1 | SVARQGALHGYT
TRBJ2-1 | TRBV6-5 | ASSYRLAGGRSSYNEQF
TRBJ2-3 | TRBV6-4 | ASSDGGADTQY
TRBJ2-1 | TRBV5-1 | ASSAFSGGFNEQF